A single sample gave rise to the 23 T cell receptor beta chains below, sequenced in a study of regulatory T cells in long-lasting Graves disease. Time point defined: newly diagnosed GD, antithyroid drugs for less than 3 months. PBMC-extracted RNA yielded the TCR library. The authors built TCR beta libraries using iRepertoire HTBI primers and Arm-PCR of CDR3 regions. TCRdb called the multiplex PCR reads again in MiXCR, with one record for every CDR3 protein. This table has hundreds of thousands of distinct CDR3 sequences, 16% appearing once. These data were also filed under a second study, of T cells in Graves' hyperthyroidism and ophthalmopathy.

The sample here was peripheral blood mononuclear cells (PBMCs), taken at new diagnosis, from a patient treated with antithyroid drugs. Receptors were obtained from a woman under 40 with Graves disease.

The genes are TRBV5-5 and TRBJ1-3; 9 bases align to TRBD1. With 4 bases clipped from V and 0 bases from J, the junction kept 14 bases outside the gene matches. Germline V gene lookup returns CDR1 SGHKS and CDR2 YYEKEE (reference sequence). The CDR3 extends over 19 amino acids. CDR3 loop: CASSPNAGTGRISGNTIYF. The CDR3 DNA is TGTGCCAGCAGCCCAAATGCCGGGACAGGGAGAATCTCTGGAAACACCATATATTTT. Full variable domain (rest looked up from reference TRBV5-5 and TRBJ1-3): DAGVTQSPTHLIKTRGQQVTLRCSPISGHKSVSWYQQVLGQGPQFIFQYYEKEERGRGNFPDRFSARQFPNYSSELNVNALLLGDSALYLCASSPNAGTGRISGNTIYFGEGSWLTVV.

This clonotype was recorded a few times. A much larger clone differs from this one at a single base, so this may be a read error. V and J are TRBV5-5 and TRBJ2-5; TRBD1 is a possible D gene (6 bases). The CDR3 totals 14 residues. Germline CDR1 reads SGHKS; CDR2 reads YYEKEE (reference sequence). CDR3 sequence (DNA): TGTGCCGGCAGCAAACTACAGGGCCCAGAGACCCAGTACTTC. This sequence encodes CAGSKLQGPETQYF. The full variable domain, in which reference TRBV5-5 and TRBJ2-5 provide the parts outside the CDR3, is DAGVTQSPTHLIKTRGQQVTLRCSPISGHKSVSWYQQVLGQGPQFIFQYYEKEERGRGNFPDRFSARQFPNYSSELNVNALLLGDSALYLCAGSKLQGPETQYFGPGTRLLVL.

CDR3 amino acids: CASSDVQGTVSGANVLTF. For the CDR3, the DNA is TGTGCCAGCAGTGACGTGCAAGGAACTGTCTCTGGGGCCAACGTCCTGACTTTC. V usage is TRBV6-1 and J usage is TRBJ2-6; D uncertain. The CDR3 length is 18 residues. The V and J ends lost 3 bases and 0 bases respectively, with 15 bases between them. Germline lookup yields CDR1 MNHNS and CDR2 SASEGT.

The chain uses TRBV7-9 and TRBJ1-1; no clear D gene. The CDR3 is made up of 15 amino acids. Trimming removed 5 bases at V and 5 bases at J, with 18 bases between. In germline, CDR1 is SEHNR, CDR2 FQNEAQ (reference sequence). The DNA for the CDR3 is TGTGCCAGCAGCCCCCCGGGAACCCCGAGGACTGAAGCTTTCTTT. It codes for CASSPPGTPRTEAFF.

This clonotype was seen only a few times. V gene TRBV30 combines with J gene TRBJ1-1; D is ambiguous. There are 13 residues in the CDR3. Trimming removed 4 bases from V and 7 bases from J, with 16 bases in between. Germline values: CDR1 GTSNPN, CDR2 SVGIG (reference sequence). CDR3: CAWIGGGGFEAFF. The CDR3 region has the DNA TGTGCCTGGATTGGTGGCGGTGGATTTGAAGCTTTCTTT.

This clonotype was seen repeatedly, ten times or more. The chain combines TRBV20-1 with TRBJ2-7; TRBD1 matches 8 bases. The length of the CDR3 is 12 residues. CDR1 and CDR2 (germline): DFQATT, SNEGSKA (reference sequence). V shed 6 bases, J shed 7 bases, and the junction held 8 bases outside the gene matches. The CDR3 region has the DNA TGCAGTGCCGGGACAGGATATTGGGAGCAGTACTTC. This encodes CSAGTGYWEQYF.

The sample holds many counts of this clonotype. This chain connects TRBV6-1 to TRBJ2-7, with 9 bases lining up with TRBD1. CDR1 is MNHNS, CDR2 SASEGT, per germline. The CDR3 extends over 15 amino acids. V dropped 5 bases and J dropped 9; count of bases not matched to a gene: 14. CDR3 DNA sequence: TGTGCCAGCAGTCCCCAGGCCGGGACAGGGAGATGGCAGTACTTC. Residues: CASSPQAGTGRWQYF.

This clonotype has a count of ten or more. The chain combines TRBV28 with TRBJ2-2; 8 positions agree with TRBD2. Per germline, CDR1 MDHEN and CDR2 SYDVKM. The ends lost 1 base at V and 0 bases at J; junction bases unmatched: 19. The CDR3 sequence is 22 residues long. CDR3 DNA: TGTGCCAGCAGTTTATCCCCCCTGCTCCTCGGGGGGGGGGGCGCGAACACCGGGGAGCTGTTTTTT. This sequence encodes CASSLSPLLLGGGGANTGELFF.

This clonotype was counted a few times. The chain combines TRBV28 with TRBJ1-2; D is unclear. The CDR3 runs to 15 residues. The ends were cut back, 7 bases at V and 2 bases at J, with 17 bases in the middle. Germline CDR1 is MDHEN and CDR2 is SYDVKM. CDR3 region: CASIPSRGGNYGYTF. The CDR3 bases are TGTGCCAGCATCCCCTCTAGAGGCGGAAACTATGGCTACACCTTC.

The J gene is TRBJ2-7, the V gene TRBV28; 8 nucleotides match TRBD1. The germline V gene encodes CDR1 MDHEN and CDR2 SYDVKM. V shed 1 base and J 3 bases; nucleotides not matched to a gene: 2. The CDR3 spans 14 residues. CDR3 nucleotides: TGTGCCAGCAGTTTATCGGGACAGGTCTACGAGCAGTACTTC. This sequence encodes CASSLSGQVYEQYF.

This clonotype was observed many times. This chain joins TRBV6-2 or TRBV6-3 and TRBJ2-1; 11 positions agree with TRBD2. Germline CDR1 is MNHEY and CDR2 is SVGEGT. The CDR3 totals 15 residues. V was clipped by 6 bases and J by 10 bases; unmatched bases: 11. The CDR3: CASRTTTSGSGEQFF. In DNA, the CDR3 is TGTGCCAGCAGGACCACTACTAGCGGGAGCGGCGAGCAGTTCTTC.

This clonotype was found many times. The chain links TRBV6-1 to TRBJ1-1; D not certain. Germline lookup yields CDR1 MNHNS and CDR2 SASEGT. Trimming took 7 bases from V and 3 from J, leaving 9 bases between them. The CDR3 has 12 residues. The CDR3, as DNA: TGTGCCAGCAAGGGAACCTACACTGAAGCTTTCTTT. As protein: CASKGTYTEAFF.

At least ten counts were recorded for this clonotype. The chain couples TRBV11-2 to TRBJ1-1; D remains unclear. Germline CDR1 is SGHAT and CDR2 is FQNNGV. Trimming pared 1 base from V and 7 bases from J, leaving 10 bases between. CDR3 length: 13 residues. CDR3 sequence (DNA): TGTGCCAGCAGCTTAGGAGGATTCAGTGAAGCTTTCTTT. Protein: CASSLGGFSEAFF.

This clonotype was observed at least ten times. The chain has TRBV15 and TRBJ1-1; D ambiguous. The CDR3 sequence is 15 residues long. Trimming cost V 0 bases and J 3 bases, with 11 bases left between them. Germline V lookup: CDR1 LNHNV, CDR2 YYDKDF (reference sequence). The CDR3 reads CATSRERRLDTEAFF. The CDR3 DNA sequence: TGTGCCACCAGCAGAGAACGCCGTCTAGACACTGAAGCTTTCTTT.

This clonotype came up a few times. The rearrangement joins TRBV7-9 to TRBJ1-2; D unresolved. Germline CDR1 reads SEHNR; CDR2 reads FQNEAQ (reference sequence). The CDR3 totals 14 residues. Deletions cut 4 bases from V and 3 bases from J, with 12 bases between. CDR3 DNA: TGTGCCAGCAGCTCAGGACTCTGGGACTATGGCTACACCTTC. Protein sequence: CASSSGLWDYGYTF.

CDR3 in DNA: TGCAGTGCCCGGTTGGGCTCCCAGGCCCAGCATTTT. This gives the protein CSARLGSQAQHF. The V and J genes are TRBV20-1 and TRBJ1-5; D is unresolved. Germline lookup yields CDR1 DFQATT and CDR2 SNEGSKA (reference sequence). V was cut by 6 bases and J by 11 bases, with 17 bases left in between. The CDR3 length is 12 residues.

Remarks on this clonotype: A much larger clone differs from this one at a single base, so this may be a read error. The V call is TRBV28, the J call TRBJ2-3; a possible D gene is TRBD2 (5 bases). The better agreement between TRBJ2-7 and the DNA end casts doubt on the J call. The germline V gene encodes CDR1 MDHEN and CDR2 SYDVKM. The CDR3 is made up of 15 amino acids. In DNA, the CDR3 is TGTGCCAGCGGTAAGCCCCATCAAGCGGTCAGAGAGCAGTACTTC. It translates to CASGKPHQAVREQYF.

This chain uses TRBV4-1 with TRBJ2-6; 10 bases line up with TRBD1. This CDR3 spans 18 amino acids. CDR1 MGHRA and CDR2 YSYEKL come from the germline V gene. Trimming removed 8 bases from V and 0 bases from J; junction bases left unmatched: 10. CDR3 sequence reads: CASGRTGQGRSGANVLTF. The CDR3 nucleotides are TGCGCCAGCGGAAGGACGGGACAGGGGCGCTCTGGGGCCAACGTCCTGACTTTC.

This clonotype was observed a handful of times. A single base separates this from a much larger clone, so it may be a read error. Here the CDR3 reads CATSSLSTGSTEAFF. DNA of the CDR3: TGTGCCACCAGCAGCCTGTCGACAGGGAGCACTGAAGCTTTCTTT. The chain has TRBV15 and TRBJ1-1; 7 bases align to TRBD1. After removal of 3 bases from V and 4 bases from J, the junction contained 8 bases not matched to a gene. Per germline, CDR1 LNHNV and CDR2 YYDKDF (reference sequence). This CDR3 has 15 amino acids.

This clonotype was recorded once. A much larger clone lies a single base off, so this may be a read error. Given the absence of the conserved phenylalanine or tryptophan at the CDR3 end, a read error is likely. CDR3 amino acids: CASSLGTSGTGNEQFL. DNA of the CDR3: TGCGCCAGCAGCTTGGGGACTAGCGGGACGGGAAATGAGCAGTTCCTC. This chain connects TRBV5-1 to TRBJ2-1; 12 nucleotides align to TRBD2. This CDR3 has 16 residues. V dropped 0 bases and J dropped 7; count of bases not matched to a gene: 5. The germline gives CDR1 SGHRS, CDR2 YFSETQ.

The chain combines TRBV5-1 with TRBJ2-2; 13 positions agree with TRBD2. The CDR3 covers 16 residues. Germline V gene data show CDR1 as SGHRS and CDR2 as YFSETQ. Trimming took 5 bases from V and 4 from J; bases not matched to a gene: 5. CDR3 DNA sequence: TGCGCCAGCAGTTCGGGACTAGCGGGATTCACCGGGGAGCTGTTTTTT. Translating it yields CASSSGLAGFTGELFF. Together with reference TRBV5-1 and TRBJ2-2, the CDR3 gives the full variable domain: KAGVTQTPRYLIKTRGQQVTLSCSPISGHRSVSWYQQTPGQGLQFLFEYFSETQRNKGNFPGRFSGRQFSNSRSEMNVSTLELGDSALYLCASSSGLAGFTGELFFGEGSRLTVL.

The rearrangement uses TRBV19 and TRBJ1-1, with a possible D match to TRBD1 (5 bases). CDR3 length: 13 residues. Trimming took 5 bases from V and 5 from J, leaving 12 bases between them. Per germline, CDR1 LNHDA and CDR2 SQIVND (reference sequence). The CDR3 DNA reads as TGTGCCAGTAGTTTAATCAGGGAAACTGAAGCTTTCTTT. This translates into CASSLIRETEAFF.

V gene TRBV7-8 combines with J gene TRBJ2-7; 8 bases match TRBD2. CDR1 SGHVS and CDR2 FQNEAQ come from the germline V gene. V shed 1 base, J shed 1 base, and the junction held 6 bases outside the gene matches. The CDR3 is 16 amino acids. CDR3 in amino acids: CASSLDRGGRSYEQYF. CDR3 in DNA: TGTGCCAGCAGCTTAGATCGGGGCGGGAGGTCCTACGAGCAGTACTTC.